The present T cell receptor beta chain was sequenced within a study of T cells in Graves' hyperthyroidism and ophthalmopathy. The CDR3 contains 14 residues. J gave up 3 bases and V 4 bases, and 7 bases lay outside the gene matches. The V gene's germline CDR1 is SGHRS and CDR2 YFSETQ. This clonotype was observed a handful of times. TCR beta CDR3 regions were amplified from RNA transcripts. The TCR CDR3 was amplified in a first-round RT-PCR using the HTBI primer set. TCRdb re-derived calls from the multiplex PCR reads in MiXCR, one entry per CDR3 protein. This sample has hundreds of thousands of distinct CDR3 sequences, with around 13% found just once.

This sequence originates from a woman aged 25 to 39 with Graves' hyperthyroidism that later progressed to Graves' ophthalmopathy. Material: blood. The rearrangement joins TRBV5-1 to TRBJ2-7, with 7 bases lining up with TRBD1. CDR3 in DNA: TGCGCCAGCAGCCCGGACAGGTTTGGCTACGAGCAGTACTTC. Amino acid sequence: CASSPDRFGYEQYF.